The subject of this entry is one T cell receptor (beta chain). Antigen unknown. This sample is part of a study of shared clonotypes between healthy human individuals. TCRdb's table, derived via immunoSEQ multiplex PCR, lists solely in-frame clones and lacks some. The repertoire holds some 1 million clones, with about 77% as singletons. Healthy HIV-negative adults with no recent acute infections or vaccinations were recruited as donors. Study-level findings and limits: Among donors, sharing of clonotypes was expected to be affected by sequencing depth. Clonotypes not shared had lower generation probabilities than those common to all four donors.

Germline V gives CDR1 SGDLS, CDR2 YYNGEE. The CDR3 has 15 residues. Losses at the gene ends were 0 bases for V and 14 bases for J; bases not matched to a gene: 11. This TCR came from a man between 18 and 29 years old in good health. V usage is TRBV9 and J usage is TRBJ1-6; 7 bases are shared with TRBD1. The sample consisted of memory CD4+ T cells sorted from blood. The sample's subset: CD45RA-negative fraction. The chain's CDR3 is CASSVATGQGDTLHF. DNA of the CDR3: TGTGCCAGCAGCGTAGCTACGGGGCAGGGGGACACCCTCCACTTT.